The 7 T cell receptor beta chains below were found in one sample sequenced in a study of response to subunit inactivated influenza vaccine. TCRdb ran MiXCR on the RT-PCR reads and lists one entry per CDR3 protein. The table includes hundreds of thousands of distinct CDR3 sequences, over 10% detected once. This specimen consisted of PBMCs from blood, obtained 40 to 50 days after vaccination. These receptors were obtained from a man aged 45 to 65 who received an inactivated influenza vaccine.

This clonotype was detected a few times. The chain employs TRBV9 and TRBJ2-7, with 11 bases identical to TRBD2. CDR1 and CDR2 from the germline V gene are SGDLS and YYNGEE. With 4 bases clipped from V and 4 bases from J, the junction kept 7 bases outside the gene matches. The CDR3 sequence is 15 residues long. CDR3 DNA sequence: TGTGCCAGCAGCCGAGGGACTAGCGGCTTGTACGAGCAGTACTTC. Translation gives CASSRGTSGLYEQYF. Drawing the rest from reference TRBV9 and TRBJ2-7, the complete variable domain is DSGVTQTPKHLITATGQRVTLRCSPRSGDLSVYWYQQSLDQGLQFLIQYYNGEERAKGNILERFSAQQFPDLHSELNLSSLELGDSALYFCASSRGTSGLYEQYFGPGTRLTVT.

This clonotype has a handful of counts. The rearrangement links TRBV7-9 to TRBJ2-5; D tentatively fits TRBD1 or TRBD2 (5 bases each). CDR1 is SEHNR and CDR2 is FQNEAQ in the germline V gene (reference sequence). V dropped 5 bases and J dropped 5 bases, with 15 bases sitting between them. The length of the CDR3 is 14 residues. CDR3 sequence (DNA): TGTGCCAGCAGCCCAAGCCCGGGACGGGAGACCCAGTACTTC. Translated, it gives CASSPSPGRETQYF.

In its sample, this clonotype was seen many times. The J gene is TRBJ2-1, the V gene TRBV11-2; no firm D call. Trimming removed 2 bases at V and 7 bases at J, with 9 bases between. This CDR3 region has 13 residues. Germline-derived CDR1 and CDR2 are SGHAT and FQNNGV. CDR3 nucleotides: TGTGCCAGCAGCTTATTGGCGGAGAATGAGCAGTTCTTC. This translates into CASSLLAENEQFF.

This clonotype was picked up many times. The V gene is TRBV4-3, the J gene TRBJ2-3; possibly TRBD2 for D (5 bases). The V gene's germline CDR1 is LGHNA and CDR2 YSLEER. This CDR3 comprises 13 residues. Trimming pared 4 bases from V and 6 bases from J, leaving 11 bases between. The chain's CDR3 is CASSPPSGDTQYF. The DNA for the CDR3 is TGCGCCAGCAGCCCCCCGTCGGGGGATACGCAGTATTTT.

Many counts were recorded for this clonotype. This chain connects TRBV4-3 to TRBJ2-1; 9 bases align to TRBD2. The CDR3 has 16 amino acids. J lost 3 bases, V lost 0 bases, and 3 bases had no gene match. Germline V gene sequence: CDR1 LGHNA, CDR2 YSLEER. The CDR3 reads CASSQDSLAGYNEQFF. CDR3 DNA sequence: TGCGCCAGCAGCCAAGATTCACTAGCGGGCTACAATGAGCAGTTCTTC.

This clonotype appeared a few times. This is likely a read error, given that the CDR3 carries no conserved phenylalanine or tryptophan at its end. The limits of the CDR3 on the DNA are not certain, so only TCRdb's listed CDR3 is given. The CDR3 loop reads CASSLPGLAANS. This chain joins TRBV28 and TRBJ2-7; the table names TRBD2, a call not compared with the DNA. Termini included, the CDR3 measures 12 amino acids. Germline V gene sequence: CDR1 MDHEN, CDR2 SYDVKM.

The rearrangement links TRBV20-1 to TRBJ2-1; TRBD1 agrees at 10 bases. CDR3 size: 14 residues. Germline CDR1 reads DFQATT; CDR2 reads SNEGSKA (reference sequence). Trimming at V came to 4 bases and at J to 8 bases, leaving 8 bases not matched to a gene. DNA for the CDR3: TGCAGTGCTACCGGGACAGGGGAGATAGATGAGCAGTTCTTC. The encoded protein is CSATGTGEIDEQFF.